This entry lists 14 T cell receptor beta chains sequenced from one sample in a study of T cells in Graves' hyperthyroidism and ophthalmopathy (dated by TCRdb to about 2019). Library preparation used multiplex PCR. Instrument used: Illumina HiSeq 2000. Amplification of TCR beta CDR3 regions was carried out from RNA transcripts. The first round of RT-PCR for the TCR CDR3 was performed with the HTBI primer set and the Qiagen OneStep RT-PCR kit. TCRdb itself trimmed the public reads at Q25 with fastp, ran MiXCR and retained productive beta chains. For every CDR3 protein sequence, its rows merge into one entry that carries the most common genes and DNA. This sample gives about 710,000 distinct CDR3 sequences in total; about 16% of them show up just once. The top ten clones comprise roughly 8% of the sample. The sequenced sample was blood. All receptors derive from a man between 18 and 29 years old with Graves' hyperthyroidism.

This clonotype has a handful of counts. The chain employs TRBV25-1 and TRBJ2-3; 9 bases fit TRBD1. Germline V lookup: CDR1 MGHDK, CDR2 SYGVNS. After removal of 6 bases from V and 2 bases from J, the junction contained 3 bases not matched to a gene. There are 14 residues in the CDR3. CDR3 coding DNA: TGTGCCAGCAGGGACAGGGGCTACACAGATACGCAGTATTTT. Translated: CASRDRGYTDTQYF.

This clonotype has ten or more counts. Here the CDR3 reads CAISEGGAKDTEAFF. The CDR3 bases are TGTGCCATCAGTGAAGGTGGGGCGAAGGACACTGAAGCTTTCTTT. V usage is TRBV10-3 and J usage is TRBJ1-1, with D perhaps matching TRBD1 (5 bases). The V and J ends lost 3 bases and 3 bases respectively, with 14 bases between them. The CDR3 totals 15 residues. Germline V gene lookup returns CDR1 ENHRY and CDR2 SYGVKD.

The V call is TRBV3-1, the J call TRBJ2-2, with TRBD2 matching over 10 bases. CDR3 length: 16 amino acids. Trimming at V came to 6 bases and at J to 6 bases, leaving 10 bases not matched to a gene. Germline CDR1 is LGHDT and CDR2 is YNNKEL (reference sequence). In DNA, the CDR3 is TGTGCCAGCAGGGGCGGACTTCTAGCGGGAGCCGGGGAGCTGTTTTTT. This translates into CASRGGLLAGAGELFF.

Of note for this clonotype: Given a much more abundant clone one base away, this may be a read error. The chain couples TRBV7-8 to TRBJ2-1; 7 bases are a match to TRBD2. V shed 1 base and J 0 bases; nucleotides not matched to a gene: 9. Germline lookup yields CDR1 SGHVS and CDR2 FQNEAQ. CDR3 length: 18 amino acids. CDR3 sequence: CASSLGTGGRSSYNEQFF. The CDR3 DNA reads TGTGCCAGCAGCTTAGGGACTGGCGGGAGAAGCTCCTACAATGAGCAGTTCTTC.

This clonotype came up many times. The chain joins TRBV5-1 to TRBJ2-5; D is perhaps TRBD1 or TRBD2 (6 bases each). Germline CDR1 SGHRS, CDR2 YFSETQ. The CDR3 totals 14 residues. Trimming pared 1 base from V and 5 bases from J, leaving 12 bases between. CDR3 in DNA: TGCGCCAGCAGCTTGATGGGGGGCGGGGAGACCCAGTACTTC. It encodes CASSLMGGGETQYF.

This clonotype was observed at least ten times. The CDR3 sequence is CASSLQGISKNIQYF. The CDR3 bases are TGTGCCAGCAGTCTACAAGGGATTTCCAAAAACATTCAGTACTTC. This chain links TRBV28 with TRBJ2-4; D remains unclear. With 5 bases removed from V and 2 bases from J, the gap between germline ends came to 13 bases. There are 15 residues in the CDR3. Germline values: CDR1 MDHEN, CDR2 SYDVKM.

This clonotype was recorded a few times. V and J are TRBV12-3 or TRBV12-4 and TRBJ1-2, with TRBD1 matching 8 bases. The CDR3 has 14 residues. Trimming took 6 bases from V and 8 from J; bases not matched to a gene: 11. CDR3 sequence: CASSSSGGAGGYTF. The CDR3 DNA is TGTGCCAGCAGCTCGTCAGGGGGCGCTGGGGGCTACACCTTC.

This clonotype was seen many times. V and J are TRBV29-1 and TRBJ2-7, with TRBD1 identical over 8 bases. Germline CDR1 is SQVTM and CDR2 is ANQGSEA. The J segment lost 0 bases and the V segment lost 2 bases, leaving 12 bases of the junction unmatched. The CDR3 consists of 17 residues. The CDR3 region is CSVERDRWGFCSYEQYF. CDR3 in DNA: TGCAGCGTTGAACGGGACAGGTGGGGGTTTTGCTCCTACGAGCAGTACTTC.

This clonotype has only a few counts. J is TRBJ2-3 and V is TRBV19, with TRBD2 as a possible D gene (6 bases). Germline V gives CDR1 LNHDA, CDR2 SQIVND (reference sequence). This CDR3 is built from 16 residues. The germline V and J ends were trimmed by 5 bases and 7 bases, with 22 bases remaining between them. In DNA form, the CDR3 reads TGTGCCAGTAGTGACTGGGGTAGCGGAACAACTAATACGCAGTATTTT. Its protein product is CASSDWGSGTTNTQYF.

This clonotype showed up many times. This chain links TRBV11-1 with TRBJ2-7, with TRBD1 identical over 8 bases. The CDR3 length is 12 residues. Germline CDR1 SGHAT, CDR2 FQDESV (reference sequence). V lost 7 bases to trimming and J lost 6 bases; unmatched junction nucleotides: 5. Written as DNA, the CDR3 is TGTGCCAGCACGGACAGGGCGGGCGAGCAGTACTTC. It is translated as CASTDRAGEQYF.

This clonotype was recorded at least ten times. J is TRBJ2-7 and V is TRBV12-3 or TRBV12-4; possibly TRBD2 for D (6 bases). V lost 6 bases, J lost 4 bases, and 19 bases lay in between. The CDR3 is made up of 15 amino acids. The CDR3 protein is CASSPGVAEDYEQYF. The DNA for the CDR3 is TGTGCCAGCAGCCCCGGGGTAGCGGAGGATTACGAGCAGTACTTC.

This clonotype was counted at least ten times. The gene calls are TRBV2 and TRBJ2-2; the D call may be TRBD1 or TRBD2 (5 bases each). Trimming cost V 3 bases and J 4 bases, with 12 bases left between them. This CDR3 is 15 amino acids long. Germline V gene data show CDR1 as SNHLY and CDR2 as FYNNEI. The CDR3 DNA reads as TGTGCCAGCAGTGAGGCCGGGGCGGGCACCGGGGAGCTGTTTTTT. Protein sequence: CASSEAGAGTGELFF. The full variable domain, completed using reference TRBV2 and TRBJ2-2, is EPEVTQTPSHQVTQMGQEVILRCVPISNHLYFYWYRQILGQKVEFLVSFYNNEISEKSEIFDDQFSVERPDGSNFTLKIRSTKLEDSAMYFCASSEAGAGTGELFFGEGSRLTVL.

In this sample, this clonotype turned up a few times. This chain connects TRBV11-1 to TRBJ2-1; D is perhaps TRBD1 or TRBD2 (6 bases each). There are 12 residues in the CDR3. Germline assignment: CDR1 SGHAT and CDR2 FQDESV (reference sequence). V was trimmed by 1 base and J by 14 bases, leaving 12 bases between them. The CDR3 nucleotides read TGTGCCAGCAGCTTAGAACGGGGGCCGAAGTTCTTC. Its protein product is CASSLERGPKFF.

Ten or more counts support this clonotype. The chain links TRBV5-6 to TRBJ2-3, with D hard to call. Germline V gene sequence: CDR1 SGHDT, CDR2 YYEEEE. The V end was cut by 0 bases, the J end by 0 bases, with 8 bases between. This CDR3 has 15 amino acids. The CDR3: CASSLDSFSTDTQYF. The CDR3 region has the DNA TGTGCCAGCAGCTTGGACAGTTTTAGCACAGATACGCAGTATTTT.